This paragraph covers one T cell receptor (beta chain) sequence. The antigen remains unidentified. This sample stems from a study of T cell responses to AZD1222 COVID-19 vaccine. Study results and caveats: The study found vaccine-associated CD4 TCRs spanning spike, dominant at 160-218 and 743-854.

Some clones are missing from TCRdb's copy, which holds only in-frame ones; the method was immunoSEQ multiplex PCR. This table holds roughly 99,000 clones, just over 90% found once. Material: peripheral blood, obtained 28 days after the second AZD1222 dose. This receptor was identified in an adult who received the AZD1222 COVID-19 vaccine.

Here the CDR3 DNA reads TGTGCCAGCAGTAATCCGGGACAGGGGAGCAATCAGCCCCAGCATTTT. Amino acids: CASSNPGQGSNQPQHF. The gene calls are TRBV28 and TRBJ1-5, with 10 bases lining up with TRBD1. Germline lookup yields CDR1 MDHEN and CDR2 SYDVKM. The CDR3 is made up of 16 amino acids. V lost 5 bases, J lost 1 base, and 5 bases stayed unmatched.